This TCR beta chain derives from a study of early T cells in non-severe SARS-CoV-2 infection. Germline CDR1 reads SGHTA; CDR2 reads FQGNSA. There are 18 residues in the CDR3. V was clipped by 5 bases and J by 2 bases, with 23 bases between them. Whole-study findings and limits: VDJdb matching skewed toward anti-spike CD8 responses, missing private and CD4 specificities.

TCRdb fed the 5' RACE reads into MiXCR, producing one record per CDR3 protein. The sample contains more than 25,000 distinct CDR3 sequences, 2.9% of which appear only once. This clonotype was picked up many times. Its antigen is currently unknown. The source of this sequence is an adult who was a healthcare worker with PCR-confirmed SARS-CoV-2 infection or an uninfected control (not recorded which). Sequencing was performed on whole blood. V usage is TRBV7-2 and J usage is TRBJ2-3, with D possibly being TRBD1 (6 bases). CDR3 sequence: CASSPGPMGQGFTDTQYF. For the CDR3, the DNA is TGTGCCAGCAGCCCGGGTCCGATGGGGCAGGGGTTCACAGATACGCAGTATTTT.